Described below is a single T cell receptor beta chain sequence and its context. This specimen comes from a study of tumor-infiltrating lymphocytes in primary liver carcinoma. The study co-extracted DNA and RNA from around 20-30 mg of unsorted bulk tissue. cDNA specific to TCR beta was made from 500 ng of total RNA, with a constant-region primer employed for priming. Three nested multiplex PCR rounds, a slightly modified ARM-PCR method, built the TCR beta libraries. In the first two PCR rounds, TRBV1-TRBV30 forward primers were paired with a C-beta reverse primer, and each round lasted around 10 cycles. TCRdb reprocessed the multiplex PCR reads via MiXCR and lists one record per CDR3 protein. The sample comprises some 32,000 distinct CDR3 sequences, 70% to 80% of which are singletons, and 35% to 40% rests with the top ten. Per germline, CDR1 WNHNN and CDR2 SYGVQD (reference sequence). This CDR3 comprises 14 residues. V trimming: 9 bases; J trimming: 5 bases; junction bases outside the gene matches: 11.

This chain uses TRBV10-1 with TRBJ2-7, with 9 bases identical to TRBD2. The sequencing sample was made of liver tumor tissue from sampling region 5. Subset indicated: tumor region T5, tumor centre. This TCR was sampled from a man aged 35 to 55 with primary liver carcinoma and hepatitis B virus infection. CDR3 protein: CARDRTSAPHEQYF. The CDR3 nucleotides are TGCGCCAGGGATAGGACTAGCGCACCCCACGAGCAGTACTTC.